A single sample gave rise to the 27 T cell receptor beta chains below, sequenced in a study of human T cells and chemical hapten exposure. TCRdb processed the RACE reads anew with MiXCR; each CDR3 protein has one entry. Among fewer than 95,000 distinct CDR3 sequences, approximately 11% were seen once, and the ten largest hold under 2.5%. As to time point: patch test 2, 6 weeks after DPC sensitization. Regarding treatment: therapeutic diphenylcyclopropenone sensitization with weekly scalp DPC. The sequencing used whole blood, collected in connection with sensitization to the hapten diphenylcyclopropenone (DPC). These receptors were taken from a man in his forties with alopecia areata. Some clones in this sample may be carry-over from other donors' samples.

This clonotype was recorded at least ten times. The chain combines TRBV6-6 with TRBJ1-3; no reliable D call. Germline-derived CDR1 and CDR2 are MNHNY and SVGAGI (reference sequence). The CDR3 sequence is 14 residues long. V lost 7 bases and J lost 4, with 14 bases in between. The chain's CDR3 is CASTYDGVGNTIYF. The DNA for the CDR3 is TGTGCCAGCACCTACGACGGGGTCGGAAACACCATATATTTT.

The chain has TRBV7-2 and TRBJ1-1; no clear D. V was cut by 3 bases and J by 6 bases, with 11 bases left in between. Germline CDR1 SGHTA, CDR2 FQGNSA. The CDR3 sequence is 13 residues long. In DNA, the CDR3 is TGTGCCAGCAGCTTCCGGGTTACGGCTGAAGCTTTCTTT. Translating it yields CASSFRVTAEAFF.

This clonotype occurred many times. This rearrangement joins TRBV29-1 to TRBJ2-1, with 9 bases aligning to TRBD1. Germline CDR1 and CDR2: SQVTM and ANQGSEA. The CDR3 extends over 14 amino acids. V shed 6 bases, J shed 4 bases, and the junction held 7 bases outside the gene matches. The CDR3 DNA is TGCAGCGTGGCCGGGACAGGGAGTTACAATGAGCAGTTCTTC. Encoded protein: CSVAGTGSYNEQFF.

This clonotype was picked up many times. The chain carries TRBV29-1 and TRBJ2-1, with D possibly being TRBD1 (6 bases). The CDR3 runs to 11 residues. With 5 bases removed from V and 8 bases from J, the gap between germline ends came to 10 bases. CDR1 SQVTM and CDR2 ANQGSEA come from the germline V gene. CDR3 sequence reads: CSVYQGYEQFF. The CDR3 coding sequence is TGCAGCGTTTACCAGGGGTATGAGCAGTTCTTC.

This clonotype was seen many times. CDR3 sequence reads: CSAGRQGLSNQPQHF. As DNA, the CDR3 is TGCAGTGCTGGGAGGCAAGGTCTTTCCAATCAGCCCCAGCATTTT. The chain employs TRBV20-1 and TRBJ1-5; no firm D call. The CDR3 contains 15 residues. CDR1 and CDR2 (germline): DFQATT, SNEGSKA (reference sequence). V shed 5 bases and J shed 3 bases, with 17 bases lying between them.

Ten or more counts support this clonotype. The chain is built from TRBV7-3 and TRBJ2-1; 10 positions agree with TRBD2. This CDR3 has 18 residues. The germline gives CDR1 SGHTA, CDR2 FQGTGA. With 5 bases clipped from V and 4 bases from J, the junction kept 14 bases outside the gene matches. The CDR3 DNA reads TGTGCCAGCAGCCCAGGAGGTGGTAGCGGGAGGAGGTACAATGAGCAGTTCTTC. Translated: CASSPGGGSGRRYNEQFF.

In this sample, this clonotype turned up a few times. The CDR3 spells CASSRGSGNQPQHF. The CDR3 bases are TGTGCCAGCAGCAGAGGCAGTGGCAATCAGCCCCAGCATTTT. The gene calls are TRBV7-8 and TRBJ1-5; D remains unclear. The V gene's germline CDR1 is SGHVS and CDR2 FQNEAQ. The CDR3 has 14 residues. Trimming removed 5 bases at V and 2 bases at J, with 10 bases between. Variable domain in full (rest from reference TRBV7-8 and TRBJ1-5): GAGVSQSPRYKVAKRGQDVALRCDPISGHVSLFWYQQALGQGPEFLTYFQNEAQLDKSGLPSDRFFAERPEGSVSTLKIQRTQQEDSAVYLCASSRGSGNQPQHFGDGTRLSIL.

The V call is TRBV25-1, the J call TRBJ1-2; D unclear. The CDR3 runs 16 residues. The V gene lost 2 bases and the J gene lost 0 bases, with 13 bases spanning the gap. CDR1 is MGHDK and CDR2 is SYGVNS in the germline V gene. DNA of the CDR3: TGTGCCAGCAGTGAAGATTGGGCAGGAACTAACTATGGCTACACCTTC. This sequence encodes CASSEDWAGTNYGYTF.

This chain links TRBV5-6 with TRBJ2-7; TRBD1 agrees at 7 bases. V was pared by 6 bases and J by 3 bases, with 12 bases of the junction left unmatched. The length of the CDR3 is 15 residues. The germline CDR1 and CDR2 sequences are SGHDT and YYEEEE. The DNA for the CDR3 is TGTGCCAGCACCCGACAGGGTTGGAGTGGCTACGAGCAGTACGTC. Translation gives CASTRQGWSGYEQYV.

This clonotype appeared many times. This chain connects TRBV11-3 to TRBJ1-6; D is unresolved. In germline, CDR1 is SGHNT, CDR2 YENEEA. The CDR3 runs 14 residues. The V end lost 5 bases, the J end lost 8 bases, and 13 bases lay between the germline ends. CDR3 coding DNA: TGTGCCAGCAGCCCCGGTGGCAAGGATTCACCCCTCCACTTT. Amino acids: CASSPGGKDSPLHF.

The chain employs TRBV20-1 and TRBJ2-7; D is tentatively TRBD1 or TRBD2 (5 bases each). V lost 8 bases and J 5 bases, leaving 13 bases between the germline ends. The germline V gene encodes CDR1 DFQATT and CDR2 SNEGSKA (reference sequence). The length of the CDR3 is 11 residues. Here the CDR3 reads CSPRWGNEQYF. For the CDR3, the DNA is TGCAGTCCTCGGTGGGGGAACGAGCAGTACTTC.

This sequence joins TRBV21-1 and TRBJ2-1; the D call in the table, TRBD2, was not verified against the DNA. TRBV21-1 is recorded as a pseudogene. CDR3 size: 11 residues. CDR3 sequence: CASKASRAQFF. The CDR3 nucleotides read TGTGCCAGCAAGGCGTCGAGGGCGCAGTTCTTC.

This clonotype was seen repeatedly, ten times or more. This chain links TRBV27 with TRBJ2-7; maybe TRBD2 (6 bases). The CDR3 loop spans 13 amino acids. Trimming left V 2 bases short and J 2 bases short, with 7 bases between. The germline gives CDR1 MNHEY, CDR2 SMNVEV (reference sequence). The CDR3 protein is CASSLGGTYEQYF. The CDR3 DNA follows: TGTGCCAGCAGTTTAGGAGGGACCTACGAGCAGTACTTC.

V usage is TRBV6-2 or TRBV6-3 and J usage is TRBJ2-5; 7 bases line up with TRBD2. CDR1 and CDR2 from the germline V gene are MNHEY and SVGEGT. The CDR3 runs 13 residues. Trimming took 7 bases from V and 7 from J; bases not matched to a gene: 9. The CDR3 region is CASTRTSGGTQYF. CDR3 nucleotides: TGTGCCAGCACCCGGACTAGTGGGGGGACCCAGTACTTC.

Ten or more counts support this clonotype. This rearrangement joins TRBV12-3 or TRBV12-4 to TRBJ1-3, with 7 bases lining up with TRBD1. CDR3 length: 13 residues. V was pared by 6 bases and J by 3 bases, with 2 bases of the junction left unmatched. The CDR3 is CASSTGVGNTIYF. CDR3 in DNA: TGTGCCAGCAGCACAGGGGTTGGAAACACCATATATTTT.

This clonotype was detected a few times. This chain connects TRBV29-1 to TRBJ2-1, with unresolved D. The CDR3 totals 13 residues. Germline assignment: CDR1 SQVTM and CDR2 ANQGSEA. V was pared by 3 bases and J by 5 bases, with 11 bases between. CDR3: CSVDRALNNEQFF. DNA for the CDR3: TGCAGCGTTGACCGGGCCCTAAACAATGAGCAGTTCTTC.

This clonotype showed up many times. The chain couples TRBV18 to TRBJ1-1; 7 positions match TRBD1. Germline V gene sequence: CDR1 KGHSH, CDR2 LQKENI. V was pared by 4 bases and J by 4 bases, with 3 bases of the junction left unmatched. This CDR3 is 13 amino acids long. As DNA, the CDR3 is TGTGCCAGCTCACTTGGACAGGCCACTGAAGCTTTCTTT. Its translation is CASSLGQATEAFF.

At least ten counts were recorded for this clonotype. V gene TRBV28 combines with J gene TRBJ1-1, with D unresolved. The CDR3 extends over 13 amino acids. Per the germline V gene, CDR1 is MDHEN and CDR2 is SYDVKM. With 7 bases removed from V and 4 bases from J, the gap between germline ends came to 13 bases. Here the CDR3 reads CASTDQLGTEAFF. DNA of the CDR3: TGTGCCAGCACGGACCAGTTGGGCACTGAAGCTTTCTTT.

This clonotype appeared a few times. This chain links TRBV10-3 with TRBJ2-7; TRBD1 agrees at 7 bases. The CDR3 totals 14 residues. The germline V gene encodes CDR1 ENHRY and CDR2 SYGVKD. The junction had 10 bases not matched to a gene; V was cut back by 2 bases and J by 9 bases. CDR3 amino acids: CAISEGVGGYWQYV. The CDR3 DNA follows: TGTGCCATCAGTGAGGGGGTAGGGGGCTACTGGCAGTACGTC.

This clonotype was seen many times. The V gene is TRBV5-8, the J gene TRBJ2-1; 10 nucleotides line up with TRBD2. The CDR3 runs to 15 residues. Trimming cost V 0 bases and J 8 bases; bases outside gene matches: 5. In germline, CDR1 is SGHTS, CDR2 YDEGEE. Written as DNA, the CDR3 is TGTGCCAGCAGCTTGGTATTAGCGGGAGGCCATGAGCAGTTCTTC. Translation: CASSLVLAGGHEQFF. The full variable domain, rest sourced from reference TRBV5-8 and TRBJ2-1, is EAGVTQSPTHLIKTRGQQATLRCSPISGHTSVYWYQQALGLGLQFLLWYDEGEERNRGNFPPRFSGRQFPNYSSELNVNALELEDSALYLCASSLVLAGGHEQFFGPGTRLTVL.

The table lists this clonotype with many counts. J is TRBJ1-2 and V is TRBV29-1, with TRBD1 as a possible D gene (6 bases). The CDR3 spans 13 residues. The V end was cut by 4 bases, the J end by 0 bases, with 9 bases between. Germline CDR1 is SQVTM and CDR2 is ANQGSEA. In DNA, the CDR3 is TGCAGCGTTGTGACAGGACCTAACTATGGCTACACCTTC. It codes for CSVVTGPNYGYTF.

This clonotype was seen at least ten times. The gene calls are TRBV6-6 and TRBJ2-3; D gene unclear. Trimming took 6 bases from V and 4 from J, leaving 5 bases between them. The germline CDR1 and CDR2 sequences are MNHNY and SVGAGI (reference sequence). The CDR3 spans 11 residues. CDR3 DNA sequence: TGTGCCAGCAGCCCCGCAGATACGCAGTATTTT. Translating it yields CASSPADTQYF.

This clonotype was counted between two and nine times. The J gene is TRBJ2-2, the V gene TRBV29-1; D unresolved. V dropped 3 bases and J dropped 3 bases, with 8 bases sitting between them. Germline CDR1 SQVTM, CDR2 ANQGSEA. This CDR3 comprises 13 residues. CDR3 protein: CSVDLGYTGELFF. For the CDR3, the DNA is TGCAGCGTTGACCTGGGGTACACCGGGGAGCTGTTTTTT.

Points on this clonotype: At one boundary the junction diverges from the germline segment, which might be a read error. The CDR3 reads CVSSLDYYEQYF. The DNA of the CDR3 is TGCGTCAGCAGCTTGGACTACTACGAGCAGTACTTC. The chain recombines TRBV5-1 with TRBJ2-7; a weak D match, TRBD2 (6 bases). The CDR3 has 12 amino acids. Germline values: CDR1 SGHRS, CDR2 YFSETQ.

This clonotype was detected a few times. The V and J genes are TRBV19 and TRBJ1-3; D remains unclear. The V end was cut by 2 bases, the J end by 2 bases, with 13 bases between. CDR3 length: 16 amino acids. Germline CDR1 reads LNHDA; CDR2 reads SQIVND (reference sequence). This chain's CDR3 is CASSILGAQPGNTIYF. In nucleotides, the CDR3 is TGTGCCAGTAGTATACTAGGAGCTCAACCTGGAAACACCATATATTTT.

This clonotype was seen more than once but under ten times. This rearrangement joins TRBV24-1 to TRBJ1-1, with a weak D call TRBD1 (6 bases). The germline V gene encodes CDR1 KGHDR and CDR2 SFDVKD. The CDR3 length is 13 residues. Trimming stripped 4 bases from V and 6 bases from J, with 11 bases between. CDR3 nucleotides: TGTGCCACCAGTGAGACAGGTTTCTCTGAAGCTTTCTTT. Translating gives CATSETGFSEAFF.

This chain links TRBV9 with TRBJ2-2, with D unclear. CDR3 length: 16 residues. The germline V gene has CDR1 SGDLS and CDR2 YYNGEE. Trimming took off 0 bases at V and 2 bases at J, with 11 bases between the two ends. DNA of the CDR3: TGTGCCAGCAGCGTAGCAGTGGAGATCAACACCGGGGAGCTGTTTTTT. Protein sequence: CASSVAVEINTGELFF.